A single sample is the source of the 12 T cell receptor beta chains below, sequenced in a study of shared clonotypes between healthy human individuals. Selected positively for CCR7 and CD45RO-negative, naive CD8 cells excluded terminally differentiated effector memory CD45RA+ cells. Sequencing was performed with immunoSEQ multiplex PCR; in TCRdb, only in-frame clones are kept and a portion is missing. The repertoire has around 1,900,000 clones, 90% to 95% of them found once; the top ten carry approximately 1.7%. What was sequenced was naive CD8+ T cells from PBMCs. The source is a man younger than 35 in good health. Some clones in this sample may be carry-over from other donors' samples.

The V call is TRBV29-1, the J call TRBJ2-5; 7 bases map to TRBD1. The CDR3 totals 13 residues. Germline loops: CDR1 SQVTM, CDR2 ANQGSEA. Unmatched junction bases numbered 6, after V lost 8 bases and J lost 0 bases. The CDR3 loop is CSSDRVYQETQYF. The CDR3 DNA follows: TGCAGCAGTGACAGGGTGTACCAAGAGACCCAGTACTTC.

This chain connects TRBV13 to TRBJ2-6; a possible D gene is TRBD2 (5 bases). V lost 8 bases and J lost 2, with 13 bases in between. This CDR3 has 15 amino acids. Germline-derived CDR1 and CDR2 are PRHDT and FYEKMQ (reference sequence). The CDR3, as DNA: TGTGCCAGCGCAGAGGGCGATACTGGGGCCAACGTCCTGACTTTC. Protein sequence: CASAEGDTGANVLTF.

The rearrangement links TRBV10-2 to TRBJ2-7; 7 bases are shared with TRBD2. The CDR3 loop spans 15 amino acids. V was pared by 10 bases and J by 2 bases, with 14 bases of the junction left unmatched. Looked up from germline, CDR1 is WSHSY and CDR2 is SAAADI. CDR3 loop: CATTDQAGAPYEQYF. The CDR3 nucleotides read TGCGCCACCACAGACCAGGCGGGAGCCCCCTACGAGCAGTACTTC.

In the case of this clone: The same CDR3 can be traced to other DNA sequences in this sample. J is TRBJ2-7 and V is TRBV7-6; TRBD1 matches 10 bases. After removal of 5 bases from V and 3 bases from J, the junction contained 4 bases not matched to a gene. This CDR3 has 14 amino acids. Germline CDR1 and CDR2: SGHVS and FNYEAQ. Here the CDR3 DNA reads TGTGCCAGCAGCCCTCGGACAGGGGGCTACGAGCAGTACTTC. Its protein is CASSPRTGGYEQYF.

The CDR3 reads CASSLEDFGQLTDTQYF. Written as DNA, the CDR3 is TGCGCCAGCAGCTTGGAGGATTTTGGGCAGCTCACAGATACGCAGTATTTT. This chain uses TRBV5-1 with TRBJ2-3; no clear D gene. Deletions cut 0 bases from V and 2 bases from J, with 16 bases between. The CDR3 length is 17 residues. Germline V lookup: CDR1 SGHRS, CDR2 YFSETQ.

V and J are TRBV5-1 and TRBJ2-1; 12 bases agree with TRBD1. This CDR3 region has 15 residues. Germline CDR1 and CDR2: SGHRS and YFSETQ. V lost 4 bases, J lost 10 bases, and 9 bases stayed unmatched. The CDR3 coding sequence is TGCGCCAGCAGCGGGGACAGGGGGCGAGGTCGGGAGCAGTTCTTC. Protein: CASSGDRGRGREQFF.

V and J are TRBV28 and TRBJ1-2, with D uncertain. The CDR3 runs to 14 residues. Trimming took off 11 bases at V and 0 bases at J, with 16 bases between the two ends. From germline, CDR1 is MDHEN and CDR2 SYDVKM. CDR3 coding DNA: TGTGCCGTAGGTCGGGCAGACGCTAACTATGGCTACACCTTC. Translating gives CAVGRADANYGYTF.

The CDR3 region is CASSYEGPGYEQYF. CDR3 nucleotide sequence: TGTGCCAGCAGTTATGAGGGCCCGGGGTACGAGCAGTACTTC. The gene calls are TRBV6-6 and TRBJ2-7; tentatively, D is TRBD2 (5 bases). Trimming removed 3 bases at V and 4 bases at J, with 13 bases between. CDR3 size: 14 residues. Per germline, CDR1 MNHNY and CDR2 SVGAGI (reference sequence).

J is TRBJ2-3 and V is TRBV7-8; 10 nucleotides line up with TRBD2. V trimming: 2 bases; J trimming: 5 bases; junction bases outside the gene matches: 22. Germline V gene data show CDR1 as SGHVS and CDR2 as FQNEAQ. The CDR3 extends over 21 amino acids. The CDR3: CASSLPRGGLAENTWGDTQYF. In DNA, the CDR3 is TGTGCCAGCAGCTTACCCAGGGGTGGACTAGCGGAAAATACGTGGGGAGATACGCAGTATTTT. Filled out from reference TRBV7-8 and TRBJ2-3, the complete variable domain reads GAGVSQSPRYKVAKRGQDVALRCDPISGHVSLFWYQQALGQGPEFLTYFQNEAQLDKSGLPSDRFFAERPEGSVSTLKIQRTQQEDSAVYLCASSLPRGGLAENTWGDTQYFGPGTRLTVL.

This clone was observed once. The CDR3 DNA sequence: TGTGCCAGCAGCTTACTGTTAGCGCGGCTAGGGACCCAGTACTTC. It translates to CASSLLLARLGTQYF. V gene TRBV13 combines with J gene TRBJ2-5; TRBD2 is a possible D gene (5 bases). Germline CDR1 PRHDT, CDR2 FYEKMQ (reference sequence). The V end lost 2 bases, the J end lost 7 bases, and 17 bases lay between the germline ends. The CDR3 loop spans 15 amino acids.

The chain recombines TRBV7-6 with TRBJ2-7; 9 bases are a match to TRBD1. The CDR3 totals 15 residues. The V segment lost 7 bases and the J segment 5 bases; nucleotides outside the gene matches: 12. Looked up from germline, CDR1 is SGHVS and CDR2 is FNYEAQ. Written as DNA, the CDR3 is TGTGCCAGCAAACCGGGACAGGGAACTTTCGACGAGCAGTACTTC. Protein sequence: CASKPGQGTFDEQYF.

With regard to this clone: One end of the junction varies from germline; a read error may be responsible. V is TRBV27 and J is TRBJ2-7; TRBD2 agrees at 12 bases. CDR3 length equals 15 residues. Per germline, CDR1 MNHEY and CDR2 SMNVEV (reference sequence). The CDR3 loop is CASRSNPGTSGLLHF. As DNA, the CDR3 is TGTGCCAGCAGGAGTAATCCCGGGACTAGCGGGCTCCTGCACTTC.